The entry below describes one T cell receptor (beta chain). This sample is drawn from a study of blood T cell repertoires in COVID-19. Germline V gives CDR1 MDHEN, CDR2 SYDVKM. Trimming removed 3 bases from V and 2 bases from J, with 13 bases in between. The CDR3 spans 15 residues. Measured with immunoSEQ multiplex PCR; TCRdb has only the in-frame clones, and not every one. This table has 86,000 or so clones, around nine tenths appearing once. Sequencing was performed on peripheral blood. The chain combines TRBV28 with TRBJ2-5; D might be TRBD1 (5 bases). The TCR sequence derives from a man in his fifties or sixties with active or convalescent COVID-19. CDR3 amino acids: CASSLATTAQETQYF. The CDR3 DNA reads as TGTGCCAGCAGTTTGGCCACGACAGCTCAAGAGACCCAGTACTTC.